This T cell receptor (beta chain) came from a study of CD8 T cells in Susac syndrome. Sequencing of TCR beta was carried out in blood CD8+ and CD4+ T cells. The patients serving as multiple sclerosis controls were treatment-naive. They had stable or active relapsing-remitting disease and fulfilled revised McDonald criteria. In contrast to the negatively isolated CD8+ and CD4+ T cells, TEMRA cells were FACS-enriched. V lost 4 bases, J lost 5 bases, and 9 bases lay in between. Germline loops: CDR1 LGHNT, CDR2 FRNRAP. The CDR3 has 13 amino acids. RNA amounts of roughly 0.45 to 1 ug underwent reverse transcription with random hexamers. Amplification of the TCR beta CDR3 was carried out by immunoSEQ multiplex PCR, which spanned a total of 54 Vbeta and 13 Jbeta segments. TCRdb passed the immunoSEQ multiplex PCR reads through MiXCR, listing each CDR3 protein once. The sample lists some 200,000 distinct CDR3 sequences, approximately 95% occurring once.

The source material was CD4+ T cells from PBMCs. The clonotype was recovered from a human donor with multiple sclerosis. The rearrangement uses TRBV12-5 and TRBJ2-1, with D perhaps TRBD2 (6 bases). The CDR3 is CASGSGGDNEQFF. As DNA, the CDR3 is TGTGCTAGTGGTTCCGGCGGGGACAATGAGCAGTTCTTC.